The clone carrying this T cell receptor (beta chain) has a count of ten or more. Its specificity is not known. This sample is drawn from a study of T cells after yellow fever vaccination. V shed 2 bases and J 0 bases; nucleotides not matched to a gene: 8. CDR3 length: 18 residues. Per germline, CDR1 SGDLS and CDR2 YYNGEE. Synthesis of TCR cDNA relied on 5'RACE template switching, which attached a universal primer site and UMIs. MiXCR, applied by TCRdb to the 5' RACE reads, yields one record per CDR3 protein. The sample consists of roughly 340,000 distinct CDR3 sequences, over 8% of them appearing once. The study, taken as a whole, reports: Subsequent to the booster, the majority of primary-vaccination clones reappeared (roughly 97% CD4, 88% CD8).

The sample here was PBMCs, taken on the day of the first yellow fever vaccination. V is TRBV9 and J is TRBJ2-2; 9 positions match TRBD1. The clonotype comes from a man in his late teens or twenties who received the YFV17D yellow fever vaccine. CDR3 nucleotides: TGTGCCAGCAGCGTCCACCTCGGGGACAGGGCGAACACCGGGGAGCTGTTTTTT. Encoded protein: CASSVHLGDRANTGELFF.